These 21 T cell receptor beta chains were all obtained from the same sample, sequenced in a study of blood T cell repertoires in COVID-19. The assay was immunoSEQ multiplex PCR, and TCRdb's table has in-frame clones only and misses some. The sample lists roughly 120,000 clones; almost 85% were seen once. Sequencing was performed on peripheral blood. These receptor sequences come from a man between 65 and 85 years old with active or convalescent COVID-19.

This clone was picked up one time. V is TRBV5-4 and J is TRBJ1-3; 7 bases line up with TRBD1. The germline CDR1 and CDR2 sequences are SGHNT and YYREEE (reference sequence). The J segment lost 0 bases and the V segment lost 3 bases, leaving 6 bases of the junction unmatched. CDR3 length: 16 amino acids. The CDR3 region is CASSSPGQSSGNTIYF. The DNA for the CDR3 is TGTGCCAGCAGCTCCCCGGGACAGAGCTCTGGAAACACCATATATTTT. The variable domain in full, completed from reference TRBV5-4 and TRBJ1-3, reads ETGVTQSPTHLIKTRGQQVTLRCSSQSGHNTVSWYQQALGQGPQFIFQYYREEENGRGNFPPRFSGLQFPNYSSELNVNALELDDSALYLCASSSPGQSSGNTIYFGEGSWLTVV.

The V and J genes are TRBV5-4 and TRBJ2-2; 9 positions agree with TRBD2. Losses at the gene ends were 7 bases for V and 0 bases for J; bases not matched to a gene: 10. The CDR3 loop spans 17 amino acids. Germline loops: CDR1 SGHNT, CDR2 YYREEE (reference sequence). The CDR3 spells CASGPPGLAANTGELFF. The CDR3 DNA reads as TGTGCCAGCGGGCCCCCGGGACTAGCAGCGAACACCGGGGAGCTGTTTTTT.

The chain couples TRBV7-9 to TRBJ1-1; D uncertain. The V end was cut by 4 bases, the J end by 8 bases, with 14 bases between. CDR3 size: 13 residues. Per germline, CDR1 SEHNR and CDR2 FQNEAQ (reference sequence). The CDR3, as DNA: TGTGCCAGCAGCTCTAGCGCCCAGAAGGAAGCTTTCTTT. Encoded protein: CASSSSAQKEAFF.

This chain uses TRBV7-9 with TRBJ1-4; possibly TRBD1 for D (5 bases). V was pared by 0 bases and J by 3 bases, with 8 bases between. CDR1 and CDR2 (germline): SEHNR, FQNEAQ (reference sequence). The CDR3 contains 15 residues. The CDR3 loop reads CASSLAGGSNEKLFF. The CDR3 bases are TGTGCCAGCAGCTTAGCTGGGGGGTCTAATGAAAAACTGTTTTTT.

The chain has TRBV9 and TRBJ1-2, with 9 bases matching TRBD1. V lost 0 bases to trimming and J lost 3 bases; unmatched junction nucleotides: 0. This CDR3 region has 14 residues. Germline V gene lookup returns CDR1 SGDLS and CDR2 YYNGEE. CDR3: CASSVGTGDYGYTF. Here the CDR3 DNA reads TGTGCCAGCAGCGTAGGGACAGGGGACTATGGCTACACCTTC.

This clone has a single count. The genes are TRBV19 and TRBJ2-1, with TRBD1 identical over 11 bases. CDR3 size: 14 residues. Looked up from germline, CDR1 is LNHDA and CDR2 is SQIVND (reference sequence). J was trimmed by 6 bases and V by 4 bases; bases with no gene match: 2. The CDR3 here is CASSTDRGLNEQFF. CDR3 sequence (DNA): TGTGCCAGTAGTACGGACAGGGGGCTCAATGAGCAGTTCTTC. The full variable domain, with the rest looked up from reference TRBV19 and TRBJ2-1, is DGGITQSPKYLFRKEGQNVTLSCEQNLNHDAMYWYRQDPGQGLRLIYYSQIVNDFQKGDIAEGYSVSREKKESFPLTVTSAQKNPTAFYLCASSTDRGLNEQFFGPGTRLTVL.

This chain uses TRBV29-1 with TRBJ1-2; D unclear. From germline, CDR1 is SQVTM and CDR2 ANQGSEA. The V end was cut by 5 bases, the J end by 4 bases, with 11 bases between. The CDR3 is 12 amino acids. The DNA for the CDR3 is TGCAGCGTTATCAGGTCCGGCTATGGCTACACCTTC. As protein: CSVIRSGYGYTF.

This chain connects TRBV2 to TRBJ2-7; 16 bases fit TRBD2. Trimming removed 6 bases from V and 6 bases from J; junction bases left unmatched: 8. The CDR3 consists of 16 residues. Germline loops: CDR1 SNHLY, CDR2 FYNNEI. The CDR3 DNA reads as TGTGCCAGCAGCACTGGGACTAGCGGGAGGGCCTCCGAGCAGTACTTC. Amino acid sequence: CASSTGTSGRASEQYF.

The rearrangement joins TRBV5-1 to TRBJ2-1; 7 positions agree with TRBD2. Germline V gene data show CDR1 as SGHRS and CDR2 as YFSETQ. V trimming: 0 bases; J trimming: 0 bases; junction bases outside the gene matches: 6. The CDR3 spans 17 residues. The CDR3 here is CASSLGLLASSYNEQFF. CDR3 coding DNA: TGCGCCAGCAGCTTGGGTCTACTAGCGTCCTCCTACAATGAGCAGTTCTTC.

The V gene is TRBV5-6, the J gene TRBJ2-5; D not certain. V was clipped by 2 bases and J by 4 bases, with 3 bases between them. Germline CDR1 is SGHDT and CDR2 is YYEEEE. The CDR3 sequence is 11 residues long. The CDR3 region is CASSFRETQYF. The DNA of the CDR3 is TGTGCCAGCAGCTTTCGAGAGACCCAGTACTTC.

This clone was counted a single time. The chain uses TRBV29-1 and TRBJ2-3; 7 bases fit TRBD1. CDR1 SQVTM and CDR2 ANQGSEA come from the germline V gene. J lost 3 bases, V lost 6 bases, and 12 bases had no gene match. CDR3 length: 15 residues. The CDR3 coding sequence is TGCAGCGTGGTCCGGGACAGAGTTCCAACAGATACGCAGTATTTT. It is translated as CSVVRDRVPTDTQYF.

The genes are TRBV12-3 or TRBV12-4 and TRBJ1-4; D remains ambiguous. CDR3 size: 13 residues. V lost 6 bases to trimming and J lost 0 bases, with 5 bases between them. The CDR3 DNA follows: TGTGCCAGCAGGGCGGCAACTAATGAAAAACTGTTTTTT. This encodes CASRAATNEKLFF.

This chain uses TRBV21-1 with TRBJ1-6; the D call of TRBD1 is as the table states it, not checked on the DNA. TRBV21-1 is marked as a pseudogene. The length of the CDR3 is 13 residues. CDR3 sequence (DNA): TGTGCCAGCAGCAAGGACAGTAATTCACCCCTCCACTTT. Amino acid sequence: CASSKDSNSPLHF.

The V and J genes are TRBV6-1 and TRBJ1-2; 8 nucleotides agree with TRBD1. The CDR3 spans 15 residues. Germline V CDR1 and CDR2: MNHNS, SASEGT. J was trimmed by 4 bases and V by 1 base; bases with no gene match: 5. The DNA for the CDR3 is TGTGCCAGCAGTGAAGGTACAGGGGGAATCTATGGCTACACCTTC. Translated, it gives CASSEGTGGIYGYTF.

This chain links TRBV5-5 with TRBJ1-5; D perhaps matches TRBD1 (6 bases). The CDR3 consists of 16 residues. Trimming shortened V by 4 bases and J by 4 bases, and 18 bases separated the two germline ends. Germline V lookup: CDR1 SGHKS, CDR2 YYEKEE (reference sequence). DNA of the CDR3: TGTGCCAGCAGCCTGACCTCCGGGACAAGTAATCAGCCCCAGCATTTT. As protein: CASSLTSGTSNQPQHF.

The chain recombines TRBV27 with TRBJ2-5; D perhaps matches TRBD1 (5 bases). Germline V CDR1 and CDR2: MNHEY, SMNVEV (reference sequence). The CDR3 extends over 14 amino acids. The V end was cut by 4 bases, the J end by 4 bases, with 13 bases between. The CDR3 DNA reads TGTGCCAGCAGTTCGAGGCAGGGTAGAGAGACCCAGTACTTC. Translating gives CASSSRQGRETQYF.

This clone came up once. V and J are TRBV3-1 (or the pseudogene TRBV3-2) and TRBJ1-5; D is possibly TRBD1 (6 bases). Germline CDR1 and CDR2: LGHDT and YNNKEL (reference sequence). This CDR3 has 17 residues. V shed 4 bases and J shed 4 bases, with 20 bases lying between them. The CDR3 region is CASSPPLDRLDNQPQHF. CDR3 nucleotide sequence: TGTGCCAGCAGCCCCCCCCTAGACAGGTTGGATAATCAGCCCCAGCATTTT.

This clone was detected only a few times. The rearrangement links TRBV6-2 or TRBV6-3 to TRBJ2-7, with 7 bases that match TRBD1. The junction had 13 bases not matched to a gene; V was cut back by 4 bases and J by 4 bases. The CDR3 extends over 16 amino acids. CDR1 MNHEY and CDR2 SVGEGT come from the germline V gene. This chain's CDR3 is CASSFYPDREGYEQYF. The CDR3 DNA sequence: TGTGCCAGCAGTTTTTACCCTGACAGGGAAGGTTACGAGCAGTACTTC.

This chain joins TRBV5-8 and TRBJ2-3; D ambiguous. Per the germline V gene, CDR1 is SGHTS and CDR2 is YDEGEE. The CDR3 has 13 amino acids. The V end lost 2 bases, the J end lost 1 base, and 5 bases lay between the germline ends. The CDR3 sequence is CASSLIGTDTQYF. For the CDR3, the DNA is TGTGCCAGCAGCTTAATAGGCACAGATACGCAGTATTTT.

The chain recombines TRBV7-9 with TRBJ1-5; TRBD1 is a possible D gene (5 bases). V was cut by 5 bases and J by 4 bases, with 12 bases left in between. The CDR3 length is 14 residues. CDR1 SEHNR and CDR2 FQNEAQ come from the germline V gene (reference sequence). The CDR3 region has the DNA TGTGCCAGCAGCGCAGGGTCAGGAAATCAGCCCCAGCATTTT. This translates into CASSAGSGNQPQHF.

This sequence joins TRBV19 and TRBJ2-3, with TRBD1 matching over 9 bases. Germline V lookup: CDR1 LNHDA, CDR2 SQIVND (reference sequence). The trim removed 6 bases at V and 3 bases at J, leaving 4 bases unmatched. This CDR3 has 14 amino acids. The CDR3: CASRDRGGTDTQYF. The CDR3, as DNA: TGTGCCAGTAGGGACAGGGGAGGGACAGATACGCAGTATTTT.